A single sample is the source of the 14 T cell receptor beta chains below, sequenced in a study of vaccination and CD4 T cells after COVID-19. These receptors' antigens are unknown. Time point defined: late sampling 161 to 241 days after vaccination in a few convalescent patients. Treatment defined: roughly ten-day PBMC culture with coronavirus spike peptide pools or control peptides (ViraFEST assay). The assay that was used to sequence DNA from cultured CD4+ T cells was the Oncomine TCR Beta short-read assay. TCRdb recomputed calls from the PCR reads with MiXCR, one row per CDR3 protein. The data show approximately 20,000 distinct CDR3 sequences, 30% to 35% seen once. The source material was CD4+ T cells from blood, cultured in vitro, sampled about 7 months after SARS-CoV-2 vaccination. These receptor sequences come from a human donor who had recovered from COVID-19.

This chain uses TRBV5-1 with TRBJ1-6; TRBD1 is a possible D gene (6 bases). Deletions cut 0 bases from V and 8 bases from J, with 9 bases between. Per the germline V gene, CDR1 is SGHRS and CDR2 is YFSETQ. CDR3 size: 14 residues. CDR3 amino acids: CASSLGQVDSPLHF. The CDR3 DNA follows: TGCGCCAGCAGCTTGGGACAGGTCGATTCACCCCTCCACTTT.

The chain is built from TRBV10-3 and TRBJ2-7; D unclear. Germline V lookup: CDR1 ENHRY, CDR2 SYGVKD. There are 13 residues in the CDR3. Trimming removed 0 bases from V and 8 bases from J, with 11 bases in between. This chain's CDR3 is CAISESDGGKQYF. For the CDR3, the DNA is TGTGCCATCAGTGAGTCGGACGGCGGCAAGCAGTACTTC.

CDR3 residues: CSARYSGIEQYF. In nucleotides, the CDR3 is TGCAGTGCTAGATATAGCGGGATAGAGCAGTACTTC. The genes are TRBV20-1 and TRBJ2-7, with 8 bases aligning to TRBD2. V gave up 2 bases and J gave up 7 bases; unmatched junction bases: 4. Germline-derived CDR1 and CDR2 are DFQATT and SNEGSKA (reference sequence). CDR3 size: 12 residues.

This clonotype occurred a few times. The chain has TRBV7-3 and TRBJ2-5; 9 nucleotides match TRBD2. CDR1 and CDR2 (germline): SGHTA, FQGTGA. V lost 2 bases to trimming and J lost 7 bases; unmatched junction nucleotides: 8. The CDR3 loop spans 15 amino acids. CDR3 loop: CASSLDGGRGGTQYF. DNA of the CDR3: TGTGCCAGCAGCTTAGACGGCGGGAGGGGGGGGACCCAGTACTTC.

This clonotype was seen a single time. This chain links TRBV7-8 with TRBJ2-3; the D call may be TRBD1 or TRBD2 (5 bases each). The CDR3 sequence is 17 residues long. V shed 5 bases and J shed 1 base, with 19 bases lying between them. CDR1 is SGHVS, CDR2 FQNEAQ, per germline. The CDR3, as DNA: TGTGCCAGCAGCGTCGGTTCCTGGGGGTTCGGCACAGATACGCAGTATTTT. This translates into CASSVGSWGFGTDTQYF.

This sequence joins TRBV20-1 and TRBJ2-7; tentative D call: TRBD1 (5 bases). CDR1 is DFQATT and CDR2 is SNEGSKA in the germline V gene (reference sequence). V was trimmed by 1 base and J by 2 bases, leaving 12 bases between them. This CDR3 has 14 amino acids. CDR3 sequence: CSARGAGHAYEQYF. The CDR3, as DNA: TGCAGTGCTAGAGGCGCCGGACACGCCTACGAGCAGTACTTC.

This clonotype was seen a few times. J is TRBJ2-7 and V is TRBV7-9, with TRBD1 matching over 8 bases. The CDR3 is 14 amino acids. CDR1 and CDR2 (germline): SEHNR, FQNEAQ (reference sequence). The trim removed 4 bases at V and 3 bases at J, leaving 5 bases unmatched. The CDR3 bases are TGTGCCAGCAGCTCATGGGACAGGTTCTACGAGCAGTACTTC. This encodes CASSSWDRFYEQYF.

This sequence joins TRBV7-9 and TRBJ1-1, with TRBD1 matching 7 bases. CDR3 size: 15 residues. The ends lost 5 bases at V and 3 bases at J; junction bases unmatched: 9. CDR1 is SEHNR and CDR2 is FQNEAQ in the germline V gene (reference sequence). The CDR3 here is CASSVDREFHTEAFF. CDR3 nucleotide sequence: TGTGCCAGCAGCGTCGACAGGGAGTTCCACACTGAAGCTTTCTTT.

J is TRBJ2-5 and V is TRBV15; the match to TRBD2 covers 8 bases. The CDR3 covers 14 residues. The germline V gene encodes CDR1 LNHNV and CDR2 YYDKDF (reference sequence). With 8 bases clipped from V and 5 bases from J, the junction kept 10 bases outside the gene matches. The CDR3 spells CATSSGGSWETQYF. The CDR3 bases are TGTGCCACCTCCTCGGGGGGGTCTTGGGAGACCCAGTACTTC.

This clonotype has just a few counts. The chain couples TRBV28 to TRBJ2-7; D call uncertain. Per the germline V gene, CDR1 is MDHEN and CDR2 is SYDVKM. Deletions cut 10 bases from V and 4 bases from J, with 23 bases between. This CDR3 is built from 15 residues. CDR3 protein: CATASSAVPFYEQYF. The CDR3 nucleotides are TGTGCCACCGCAAGTTCCGCAGTTCCCTTTTACGAGCAGTACTTC.

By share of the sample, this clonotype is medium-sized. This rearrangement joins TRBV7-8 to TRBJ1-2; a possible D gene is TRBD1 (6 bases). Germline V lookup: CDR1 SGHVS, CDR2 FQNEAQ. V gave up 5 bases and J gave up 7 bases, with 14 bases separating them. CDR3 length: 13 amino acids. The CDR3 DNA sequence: TGTGCCAGCAGCAACCGGGACACGAGTGGCTACACCTTC. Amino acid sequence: CASSNRDTSGYTF.

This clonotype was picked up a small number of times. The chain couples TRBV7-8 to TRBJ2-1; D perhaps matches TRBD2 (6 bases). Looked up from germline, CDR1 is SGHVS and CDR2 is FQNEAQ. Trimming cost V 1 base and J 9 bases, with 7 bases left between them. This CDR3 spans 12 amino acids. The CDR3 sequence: CASSLGEVEQFF. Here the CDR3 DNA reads TGTGCCAGCAGCTTAGGGGAGGTTGAGCAGTTCTTC.

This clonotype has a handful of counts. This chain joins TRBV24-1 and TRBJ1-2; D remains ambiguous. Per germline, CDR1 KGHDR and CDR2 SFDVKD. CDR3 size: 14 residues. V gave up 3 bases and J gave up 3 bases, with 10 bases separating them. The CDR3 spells CATSDRAAHYGYTF. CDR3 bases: TGTGCCACCAGTGATCGGGCAGCACACTATGGCTACACCTTC.

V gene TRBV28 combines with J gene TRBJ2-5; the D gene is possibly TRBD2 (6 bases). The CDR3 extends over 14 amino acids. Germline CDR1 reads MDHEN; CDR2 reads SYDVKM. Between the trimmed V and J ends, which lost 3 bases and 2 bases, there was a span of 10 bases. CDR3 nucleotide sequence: TGTGCCAGCAGTTTGCCGGGAGATCAAGAGACCCAGTACTTC. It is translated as CASSLPGDQETQYF.